One sample yielded the 22 T cell receptor beta chains listed below, sequenced in a study of blood T cell repertoires in COVID-19. Method: immunoSEQ multiplex PCR; TCRdb's copy keeps in-frame clones and lacks some. Of 350,000 to 400,000 clones detected, around 87% appear once; the ten largest clones hold more than 1.5%. The sequencing input was PBMCs or T cells enriched from blood (not recorded which). Receptors were obtained from a man aged 40-50 years in a cohort exposed to, infected with or recovered from COVID-19 (not recorded which).

The rearrangement joins TRBV15 to TRBJ2-5; 9 bases align to TRBD2. Germline lookup yields CDR1 LNHNV and CDR2 YYDKDF (reference sequence). This CDR3 contains 17 residues. V shed 0 bases, J shed 4 bases, and the junction held 9 bases outside the gene matches. The CDR3 sequence is CATSRDRNLAGRETQYF. The CDR3 nucleotides are TGTGCCACCAGCAGAGATCGTAACCTAGCGGGACGAGAGACCCAGTACTTC.

The V call is TRBV24-1, the J call TRBJ2-2; a weak D match, TRBD1 (6 bases). V was shortened by 0 bases and J by 6 bases, with 10 bases between the two germline ends. Germline-derived CDR1 and CDR2 are KGHDR and SFDVKD. The CDR3 loop spans 15 amino acids. CDR3 protein: CATSDLVTGSGELFF. The CDR3 bases are TGTGCCACCAGTGATTTGGTAACAGGGTCCGGGGAGCTGTTTTTT.

The rearrangement links TRBV7-3 to TRBJ2-1, with 8 bases fitting TRBD2. Germline CDR1 and CDR2: SGHTA and FQGTGA. The CDR3 covers 16 residues. With 2 bases clipped from V and 6 bases from J, the junction kept 9 bases outside the gene matches. DNA for the CDR3: TGTGCCAGCAGCTTAGCCGGGACTAGGAGGTTCAATGAGCAGTTCTTC. It specifies CASSLAGTRRFNEQFF.

The V call is TRBV11-3, the J call TRBJ1-4; 10 bases map to TRBD1. The CDR3 extends over 13 amino acids. The germline CDR1 and CDR2 sequences are SGHNT and YENEEA. Unmatched junction bases numbered 3, after V lost 4 bases and J lost 10 bases. CDR3 nucleotide sequence: TGTGCCAGCAGCTCCGGACAGGGGGGAAAACTGTTTTTT. This codes for CASSSGQGGKLFF.

The J gene is TRBJ1-4, the V gene TRBV25-1, with TRBD1 matching over 7 bases. V was clipped by 1 base and J by 10 bases; unmatched bases: 3. Germline CDR1 MGHDK, CDR2 SYGVNS. The CDR3 runs to 13 residues. The CDR3 here is CASSEFQGGKLFF. CDR3 nucleotide sequence: TGTGCCAGCAGTGAATTCCAGGGGGGAAAACTGTTTTTT.

J is TRBJ1-3 and V is TRBV19, with unresolved D. This CDR3 spans 14 amino acids. Germline values: CDR1 LNHDA, CDR2 SQIVND (reference sequence). Trimming took off 5 bases at V and 0 bases at J, with 8 bases between the two ends. The CDR3 loop reads CASSQANSGNTIYF. For the CDR3, the DNA is TGTGCCAGTAGTCAAGCTAACTCTGGAAACACCATATATTTT.

The chain carries TRBV3-1 (or the pseudogene TRBV3-2) and TRBJ2-5; 8 bases agree with TRBD1. This CDR3 has 13 residues. The germline V gene encodes CDR1 LGHDT and CDR2 YNNKEL (reference sequence). The V and J ends lost 3 bases and 14 bases, in that order; junction bases with no gene match: 11. The CDR3 sequence: CASSQGDRGGGYF. CDR3 in DNA: TGTGCCAGCAGCCAGGGAGACAGGGGAGGTGGATACTTC.

This clone was observed a single time. The J gene is TRBJ1-2, the V gene TRBV12-5; D is possibly TRBD1 (5 bases). Germline CDR1 is LGHNT and CDR2 is FRNRAP. The CDR3 length is 14 residues. With 3 bases removed from V and 4 bases from J, the gap between germline ends came to 12 bases. The CDR3 DNA follows: TGTGCTAGTGGTTTTTCAGACAGAAGCTATGGCTACACCTTC. This sequence encodes CASGFSDRSYGYTF.

The chain uses TRBV28 and TRBJ2-6; 7 bases are shared with TRBD1. This CDR3 has 16 amino acids. Trimming cost V 6 bases and J 1 base; bases outside gene matches: 6. Germline-derived CDR1 and CDR2 are MDHEN and SYDVKM. The CDR3 loop reads CASSYLQGSGANVLTF. The CDR3, as DNA: TGTGCCAGCAGCTATCTACAGGGGTCTGGGGCCAACGTCCTGACTTTC.

The chain couples TRBV15 to TRBJ2-3, with D unresolved. Trimming took off 0 bases at V and 4 bases at J, with 17 bases between the two ends. This CDR3 is 17 amino acids long. Germline V gene sequence: CDR1 LNHNV, CDR2 YYDKDF (reference sequence). The CDR3 reads CATSRDRSRSHSDTQYF. CDR3 bases: TGTGCCACCAGCAGAGATCGGTCTAGAAGTCATTCAGATACGCAGTATTTT. Full variable domain (rest looked up from reference TRBV15 and TRBJ2-3): DAMVIQNPRYQVTQFGKPVTLSCSQTLNHNVMYWYQQKSSQAPKLLFHYYDKDFNNEADTPDNFQSRRPNTSFCFLDIRSPGLGDTAMYLCATSRDRSRSHSDTQYFGPGTRLTVL.

The chain joins TRBV10-2 to TRBJ1-2; D not certain. CDR3 size: 13 residues. CDR1 is WSHSY, CDR2 SAAADI, per germline. Trimming took 6 bases from V and 4 from J, leaving 12 bases between them. The CDR3 sequence is CASSQDPGYGYTF. Written as DNA, the CDR3 is TGCGCCAGCAGCCAAGACCCGGGCTATGGCTACACCTTC.

The V call is TRBV30, the J call TRBJ2-7; 7 nucleotides agree with TRBD2. With V trimmed by 2 bases and J by 4 bases, 11 bases remained unmatched. Germline-derived CDR1 and CDR2 are GTSNPN and SVGIG (reference sequence). The CDR3 is made up of 15 amino acids. This chain's CDR3 is CAWSPRERSLYEQYF. CDR3 coding DNA: TGTGCCTGGAGTCCGCGGGAGAGGTCCCTTTACGAGCAGTACTTC.

This chain joins TRBV5-6 and TRBJ2-2; 8 bases are shared with TRBD2. Per germline, CDR1 SGHDT and CDR2 YYEEEE. The CDR3 sequence is 15 residues long. Trimming cost V 4 bases and J 1 base; bases outside gene matches: 3. CDR3 DNA: TGTGCCAGCAGCGCTAGCGGGCTGAACACCGGGGAGCTGTTTTTT. Translation gives CASSASGLNTGELFF.

V is TRBV27 and J is TRBJ2-5, with 7 bases fitting TRBD1. Looked up from germline, CDR1 is MNHEY and CDR2 is SMNVEV (reference sequence). V lost 8 bases and J lost 4; bases outside the gene matches: 4. The CDR3 spans 12 residues. The DNA of the CDR3 is TGTGCCAGCGGGGGACAGATAGAGACCCAGTACTTC. Translated: CASGGQIETQYF.

This chain uses TRBV7-3 with TRBJ2-1, with D perhaps TRBD1 (5 bases). Trimming removed 2 bases from V and 1 base from J, with 9 bases in between. Germline-derived CDR1 and CDR2 are SGHTA and FQGTGA. The CDR3 spans 15 residues. CDR3 protein: CASSLVTGSYNEQFF. For the CDR3, the DNA is TGTGCCAGCAGCTTAGTTACAGGATCCTACAATGAGCAGTTCTTC.

V and J are TRBV9 and TRBJ1-2, with TRBD1 as a possible D gene (6 bases). Germline CDR1 SGDLS, CDR2 YYNGEE. With 0 bases removed from V and 8 bases from J, the gap between germline ends came to 11 bases. CDR3 length: 13 residues. The CDR3 loop is CASSVGTEWGYTF. The CDR3 region has the DNA TGTGCCAGCAGCGTAGGGACAGAATGGGGCTACACCTTC.

This sequence joins TRBV28 and TRBJ1-2; D may be TRBD1 (6 bases). V was clipped by 5 bases and J by 7 bases, with 14 bases between them. Per germline, CDR1 MDHEN and CDR2 SYDVKM. This CDR3 has 13 residues. CDR3 sequence reads: CASSTGTKSGYTF. Written as DNA, the CDR3 is TGTGCCAGCAGTACCGGGACAAAGAGTGGCTACACCTTC.

V and J are TRBV5-6 and TRBJ1-2; weak D call: TRBD1 (5 bases). The length of the CDR3 is 12 residues. CDR1 is SGHDT, CDR2 YYEEEE, per germline. Trimming stripped 4 bases from V and 6 bases from J, with 10 bases between. CDR3 loop: CASSIGQHGYTF. CDR3 nucleotide sequence: TGTGCCAGCAGCATAGGACAACATGGCTACACCTTC.

This chain connects TRBV3-1 (or the pseudogene TRBV3-2) to TRBJ2-5; perhaps TRBD1 as D (6 bases). V was trimmed by 4 bases and J by 4 bases, leaving 10 bases between them. Germline loops: CDR1 LGHDT, CDR2 YNNKEL (reference sequence). This CDR3 is 13 amino acids long. CDR3 loop: CASSPGVRETQYF. CDR3 in DNA: TGTGCCAGCAGCCCAGGGGTGCGAGAGACCCAGTACTTC.

The sample holds one count of this clone. The V and J genes are TRBV27 and TRBJ1-6; a weak D match, TRBD1 (5 bases). Germline lookup yields CDR1 MNHEY and CDR2 SMNVEV (reference sequence). CDR3 length: 16 residues. Deletions cut 7 bases from V and 5 bases from J, with 18 bases between. The CDR3 region is CASTPYPQEHNSPLHF. The CDR3 nucleotides are TGTGCCAGCACCCCGTACCCACAGGAACATAATTCACCCCTCCACTTT.

The chain joins TRBV5-6 to TRBJ2-7; a possible D gene is TRBD1 (6 bases). Germline V gene sequence: CDR1 SGHDT, CDR2 YYEEEE. The CDR3 consists of 14 residues. Trimming left V 0 bases short and J 5 bases short, with 12 bases between. As DNA, the CDR3 is TGTGCCAGCAGCTTGGCGGGAACAGGGAACGAGCAGTACTTC. This translates into CASSLAGTGNEQYF.

V is TRBV7-8 and J is TRBJ2-1; the match to TRBD2 covers 9 bases. The length of the CDR3 is 15 residues. Germline-derived CDR1 and CDR2 are SGHVS and FQNEAQ. Unmatched junction bases numbered 6, after V lost 6 bases and J lost 3 bases. The CDR3 loop reads CASRASGTNYNEQFF. The CDR3 DNA sequence: TGTGCCAGCAGGGCTAGCGGGACAAACTACAATGAGCAGTTCTTC. The full variable domain, rest sourced from reference TRBV7-8 and TRBJ2-1, is GAGVSQSPRYKVAKRGQDVALRCDPISGHVSLFWYQQALGQGPEFLTYFQNEAQLDKSGLPSDRFFAERPEGSVSTLKIQRTQQEDSAVYLCASRASGTNYNEQFFGPGTRLTVL.